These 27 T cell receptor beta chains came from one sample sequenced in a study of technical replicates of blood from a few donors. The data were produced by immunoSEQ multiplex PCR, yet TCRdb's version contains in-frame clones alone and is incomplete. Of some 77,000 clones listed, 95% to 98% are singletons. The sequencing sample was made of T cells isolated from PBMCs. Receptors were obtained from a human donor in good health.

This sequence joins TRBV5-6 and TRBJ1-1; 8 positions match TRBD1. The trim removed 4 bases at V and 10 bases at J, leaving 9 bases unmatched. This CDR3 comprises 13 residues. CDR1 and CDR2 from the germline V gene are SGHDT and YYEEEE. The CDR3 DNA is TGTGCCAGCAGCCCGACAGGGGCCCGGGGAGCTTTCTTT. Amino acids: CASSPTGARGAFF.

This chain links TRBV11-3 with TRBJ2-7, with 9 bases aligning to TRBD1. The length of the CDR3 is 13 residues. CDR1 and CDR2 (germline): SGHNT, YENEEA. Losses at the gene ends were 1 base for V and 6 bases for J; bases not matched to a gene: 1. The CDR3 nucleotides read TGTGCCAGCAGCTTAGGGACAGGGGCCGAGCAGTACTTC. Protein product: CASSLGTGAEQYF.

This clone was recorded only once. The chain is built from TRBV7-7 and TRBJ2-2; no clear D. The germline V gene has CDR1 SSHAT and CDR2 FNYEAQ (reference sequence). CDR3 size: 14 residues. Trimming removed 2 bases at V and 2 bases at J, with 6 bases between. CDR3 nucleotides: TGTGCCAGCAGCTTAAACTATAACACCGGGGAGCTGTTTTTT. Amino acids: CASSLNYNTGELFF.

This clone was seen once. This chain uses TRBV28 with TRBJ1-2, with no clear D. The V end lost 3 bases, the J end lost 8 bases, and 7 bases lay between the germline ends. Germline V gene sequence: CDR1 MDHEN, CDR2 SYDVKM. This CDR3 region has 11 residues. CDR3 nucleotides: TGTGCCAGCAGTTTTGGAGCCGGCTACACCTTC. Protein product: CASSFGAGYTF.

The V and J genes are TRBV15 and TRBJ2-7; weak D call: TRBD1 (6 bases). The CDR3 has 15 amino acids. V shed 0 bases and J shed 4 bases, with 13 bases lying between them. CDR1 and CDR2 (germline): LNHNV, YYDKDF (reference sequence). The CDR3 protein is CATSRDRTASYEQYF. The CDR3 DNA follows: TGTGCCACCAGCAGAGACCGGACAGCCTCTTACGAGCAGTACTTC.

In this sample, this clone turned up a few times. CDR3 coding DNA: TGTGCCAGCAGCTCCGGGAAGGATCAGCCCCAGCATTTT. It is translated as CASSSGKDQPQHF. The chain carries TRBV11-2 and TRBJ1-5; D call uncertain. V lost 4 bases, J lost 5 bases, and 9 bases lay in between. CDR3 size: 13 residues. CDR1 and CDR2 (germline): SGHAT, FQNNGV.

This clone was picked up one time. The CDR3 nucleotides are TGTGCCACCAGCGCCACGCCCGAGTCCGGCGAGCAGTACTTC. Its translation is CATSATPESGEQYF. This chain connects TRBV15 to TRBJ2-7; no definite D call. V was trimmed by 5 bases and J by 6 bases, leaving 17 bases between them. CDR3 length equals 14 residues. From germline, CDR1 is LNHNV and CDR2 YYDKDF (reference sequence).

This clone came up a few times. The DNA of the CDR3 is TGTGCCAGCAGCTTGATTCAAGAGCGGTATGAGACCCAGTACTTC. This codes for CASSLIQERYETQYF. The chain combines TRBV5-6 with TRBJ2-5; D is possibly TRBD2 (5 bases). The CDR3 loop spans 15 amino acids. Germline loops: CDR1 SGHDT, CDR2 YYEEEE. Deletions cut 1 base from V and 5 bases from J, with 15 bases between. The variable domain in full, completed from reference TRBV5-6 and TRBJ2-5, reads DAGVTQSPTHLIKTRGQQVTLRCSPKSGHDTVSWYQQALGQGPQFIFQYYEEEERQRGNFPDRFSGHQFPNYSSELNVNALLLGDSALYLCASSLIQERYETQYFGPGTRLLVL.

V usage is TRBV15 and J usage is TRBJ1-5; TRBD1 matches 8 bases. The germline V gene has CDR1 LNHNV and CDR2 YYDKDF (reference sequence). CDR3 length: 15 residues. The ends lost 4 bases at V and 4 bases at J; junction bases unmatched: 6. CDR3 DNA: TGTGCCACCAGCACGAGGACAGGGAGGAATCAGCCCCAGCATTTT. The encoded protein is CATSTRTGRNQPQHF.

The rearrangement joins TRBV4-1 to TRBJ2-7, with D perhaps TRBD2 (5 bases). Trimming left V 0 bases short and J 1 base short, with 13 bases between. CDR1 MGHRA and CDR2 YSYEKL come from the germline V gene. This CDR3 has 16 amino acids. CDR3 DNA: TGCGCCAGCAGCCAAGATCCCGACTACTTTTCCTACGAGCAGTACTTC. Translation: CASSQDPDYFSYEQYF.

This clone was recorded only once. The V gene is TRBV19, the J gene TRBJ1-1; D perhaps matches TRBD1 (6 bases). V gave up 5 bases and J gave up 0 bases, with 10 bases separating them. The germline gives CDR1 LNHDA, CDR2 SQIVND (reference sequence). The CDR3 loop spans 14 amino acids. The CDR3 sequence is CASSRGAMNTEAFF. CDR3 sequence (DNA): TGTGCCAGTAGTCGGGGGGCCATGAACACTGAAGCTTTCTTT.

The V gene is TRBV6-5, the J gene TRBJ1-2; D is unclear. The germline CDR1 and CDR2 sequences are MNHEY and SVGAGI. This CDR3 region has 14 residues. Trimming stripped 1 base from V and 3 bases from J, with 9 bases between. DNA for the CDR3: TGTGCCAGCAGTTACTTGGGAGCCCACTATGGCTACACCTTC. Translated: CASSYLGAHYGYTF.

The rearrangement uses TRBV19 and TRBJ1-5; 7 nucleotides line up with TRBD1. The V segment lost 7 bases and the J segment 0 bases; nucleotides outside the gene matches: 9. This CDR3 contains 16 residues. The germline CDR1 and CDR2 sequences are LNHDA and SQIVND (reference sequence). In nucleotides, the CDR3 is TGTGCCAGTACCCTGATAGGGACAGCTAGCAATCAGCCCCAGCATTTT. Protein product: CASTLIGTASNQPQHF.

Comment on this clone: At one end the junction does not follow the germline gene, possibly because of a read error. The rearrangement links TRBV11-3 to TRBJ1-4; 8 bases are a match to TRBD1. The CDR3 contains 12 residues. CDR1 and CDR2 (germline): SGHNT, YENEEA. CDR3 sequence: CASSLAETGVAF. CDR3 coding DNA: TGTGCCAGCAGCTTAGCAGAGACAGGGGTCGCTTTT. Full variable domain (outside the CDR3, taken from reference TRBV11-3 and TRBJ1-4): EAGVVQSPRYKIIEKKQPVAFWCNPISGHNTLYWYLQNLGQGPELLIRYENEEAVDDSQLPKDRFSAERLKGVDSTLKIQPAELGDSAVYLCASSLAETGVAFGSGTQLSVL.

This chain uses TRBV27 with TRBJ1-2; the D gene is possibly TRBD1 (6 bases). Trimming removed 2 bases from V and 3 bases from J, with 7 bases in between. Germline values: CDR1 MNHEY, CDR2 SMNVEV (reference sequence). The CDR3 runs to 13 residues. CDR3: CASSLAGDYGYTF. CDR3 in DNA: TGTGCCAGCAGTTTAGCAGGGGACTATGGCTACACCTTC.

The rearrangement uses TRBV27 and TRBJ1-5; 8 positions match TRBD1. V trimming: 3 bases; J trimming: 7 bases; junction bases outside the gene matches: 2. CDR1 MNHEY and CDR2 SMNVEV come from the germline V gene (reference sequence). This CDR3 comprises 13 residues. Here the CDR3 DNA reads TGTGCCAGCAGTTTGACAGGGGTACAGCCCCAGCATTTT. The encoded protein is CASSLTGVQPQHF.

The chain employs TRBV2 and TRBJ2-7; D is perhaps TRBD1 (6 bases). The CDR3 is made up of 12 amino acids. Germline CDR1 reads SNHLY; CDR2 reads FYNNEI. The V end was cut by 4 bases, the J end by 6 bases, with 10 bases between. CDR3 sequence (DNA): TGTGCCAGCAGTGGGCAGGACAGCGAGCAGTACTTC. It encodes CASSGQDSEQYF.

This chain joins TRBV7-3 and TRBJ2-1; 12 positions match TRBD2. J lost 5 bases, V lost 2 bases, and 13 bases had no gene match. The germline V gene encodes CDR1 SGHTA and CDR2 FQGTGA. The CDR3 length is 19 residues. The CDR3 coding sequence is TGTGCCAGCAGCTTATATCCCAGCGTTGGACTAGCGGGAAACAATGAGCAGTTCTTC. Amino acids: CASSLYPSVGLAGNNEQFF.

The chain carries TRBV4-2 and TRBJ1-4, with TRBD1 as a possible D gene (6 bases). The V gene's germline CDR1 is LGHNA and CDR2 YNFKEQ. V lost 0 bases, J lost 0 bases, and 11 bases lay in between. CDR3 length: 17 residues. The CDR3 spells CASSQDAGAATNEKLFF. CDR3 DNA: TGTGCCAGCAGCCAAGATGCAGGGGCCGCAACTAATGAAAAACTGTTTTTT.

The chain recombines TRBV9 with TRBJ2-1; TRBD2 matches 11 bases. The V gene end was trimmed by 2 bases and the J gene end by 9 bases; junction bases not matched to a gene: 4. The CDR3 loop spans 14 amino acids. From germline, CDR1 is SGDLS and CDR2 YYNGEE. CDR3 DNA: TGTGCCAGCAGCGTCATCACTAGCGGGAGTGAGCAGTTCTTC. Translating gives CASSVITSGSEQFF.

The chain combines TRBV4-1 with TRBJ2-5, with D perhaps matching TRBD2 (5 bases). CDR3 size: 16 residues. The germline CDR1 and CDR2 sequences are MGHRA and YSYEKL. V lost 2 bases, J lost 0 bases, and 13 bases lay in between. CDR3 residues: CASSQLDGEYQETQYF. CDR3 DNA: TGCGCCAGCAGCCAACTAGACGGGGAGTACCAAGAGACCCAGTACTTC.

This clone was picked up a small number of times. CDR3 nucleotides: TGTGCCAGCAGCTTAAGCGGGAGCACAGATACGCAGTATTTT. Its translation: CASSLSGSTDTQYF. J is TRBJ2-3 and V is TRBV5-4; perhaps TRBD2 as D (6 bases). Germline V gene data show CDR1 as SGHNT and CDR2 as YYREEE (reference sequence). V was pared by 2 bases and J by 0 bases, with 7 bases between. CDR3 length equals 14 residues.

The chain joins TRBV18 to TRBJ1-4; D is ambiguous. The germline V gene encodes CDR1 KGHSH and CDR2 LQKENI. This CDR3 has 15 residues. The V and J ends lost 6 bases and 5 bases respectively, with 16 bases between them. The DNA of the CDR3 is TGTGCCAGCTCCCCATGGGAGTCCATGAATGAAAAACTGTTTTTT. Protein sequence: CASSPWESMNEKLFF.

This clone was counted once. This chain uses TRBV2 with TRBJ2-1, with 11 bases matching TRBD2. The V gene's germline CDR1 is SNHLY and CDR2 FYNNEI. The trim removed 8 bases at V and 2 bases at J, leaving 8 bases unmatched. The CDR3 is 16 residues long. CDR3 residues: CASFKGTSGTYNEQFF. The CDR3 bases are TGTGCCAGCTTCAAGGGGACTAGCGGAACCTACAATGAGCAGTTCTTC.

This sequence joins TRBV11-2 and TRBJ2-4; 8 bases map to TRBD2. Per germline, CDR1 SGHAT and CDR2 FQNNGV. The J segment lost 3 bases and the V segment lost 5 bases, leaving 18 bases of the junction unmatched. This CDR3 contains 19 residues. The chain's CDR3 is CASSPPGGPSQPNKNIQYF. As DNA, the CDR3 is TGTGCCAGCAGCCCCCCGGGAGGGCCAAGCCAGCCAAACAAAAACATTCAGTACTTC.

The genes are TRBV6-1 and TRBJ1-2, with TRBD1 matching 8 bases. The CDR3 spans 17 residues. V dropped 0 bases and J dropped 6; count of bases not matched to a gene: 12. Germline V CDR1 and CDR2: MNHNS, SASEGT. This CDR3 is CASSEAGSGGLSNGYTF. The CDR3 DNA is TGTGCCAGCAGTGAAGCGGGGTCAGGGGGCCTTTCAAATGGCTACACCTTC.

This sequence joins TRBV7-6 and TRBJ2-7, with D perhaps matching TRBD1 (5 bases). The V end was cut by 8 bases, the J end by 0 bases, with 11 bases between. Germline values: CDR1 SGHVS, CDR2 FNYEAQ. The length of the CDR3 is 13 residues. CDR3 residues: CASSTRDSYEQYF. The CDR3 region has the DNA TGTGCCAGCTCAACCAGGGACTCCTACGAGCAGTACTTC.